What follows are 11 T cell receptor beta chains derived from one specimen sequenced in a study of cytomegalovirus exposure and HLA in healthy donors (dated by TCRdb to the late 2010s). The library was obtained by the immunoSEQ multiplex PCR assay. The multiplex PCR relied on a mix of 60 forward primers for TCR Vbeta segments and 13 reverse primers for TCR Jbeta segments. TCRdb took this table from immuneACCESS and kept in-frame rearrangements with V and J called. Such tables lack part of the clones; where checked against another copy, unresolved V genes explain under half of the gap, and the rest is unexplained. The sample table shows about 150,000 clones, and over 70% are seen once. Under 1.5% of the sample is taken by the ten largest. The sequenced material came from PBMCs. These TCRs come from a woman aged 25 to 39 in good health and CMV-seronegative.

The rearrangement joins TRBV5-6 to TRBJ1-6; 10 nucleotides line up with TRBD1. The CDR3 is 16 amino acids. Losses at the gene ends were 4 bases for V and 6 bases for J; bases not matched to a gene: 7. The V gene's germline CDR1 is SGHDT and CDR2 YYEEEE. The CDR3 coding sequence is TGTGCCAGCAGCGGAGACAGGGGGCGCGGTAATTCACCCCTCCACTTT. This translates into CASSGDRGRGNSPLHF. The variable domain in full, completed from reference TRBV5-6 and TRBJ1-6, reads DAGVTQSPTHLIKTRGQQVTLRCSPKSGHDTVSWYQQALGQGPQFIFQYYEEEERQRGNFPDRFSGHQFPNYSSELNVNALLLGDSALYLCASSGDRGRGNSPLHFGNGTRLTVT.

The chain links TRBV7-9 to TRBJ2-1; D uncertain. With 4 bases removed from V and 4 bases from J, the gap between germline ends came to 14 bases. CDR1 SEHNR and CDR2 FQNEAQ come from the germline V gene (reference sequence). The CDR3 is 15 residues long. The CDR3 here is CASSSRGEFYNEQFF. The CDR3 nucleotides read TGTGCCAGCAGCTCACGAGGAGAGTTTTACAATGAGCAGTTCTTC.

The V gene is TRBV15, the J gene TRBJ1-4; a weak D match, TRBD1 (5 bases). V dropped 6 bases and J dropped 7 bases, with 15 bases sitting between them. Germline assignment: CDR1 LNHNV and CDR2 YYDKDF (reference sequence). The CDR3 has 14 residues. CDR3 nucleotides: TGTGCCACCAGTAGGGACTTGGACGGTGAAAAACTGTTTTTT. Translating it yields CATSRDLDGEKLFF.

In DNA, the CDR3 is TGTGCCAGCCTCCAGGGTGCATTTAACTATGGCTACACCTTC. Residues: CASLQGAFNYGYTF. This rearrangement joins TRBV2 to TRBJ1-2; a possible D gene is TRBD1 (5 bases). The ends were cut back, 8 bases at V and 1 base at J, with 14 bases in the middle. CDR3 length equals 14 residues. CDR1 and CDR2 (germline): SNHLY, FYNNEI.

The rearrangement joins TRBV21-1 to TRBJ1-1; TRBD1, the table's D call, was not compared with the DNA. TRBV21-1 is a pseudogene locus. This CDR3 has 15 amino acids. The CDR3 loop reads CAPPGTGMADTEAFF. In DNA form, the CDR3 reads TGTGCCCCCCCCGGGACAGGGATGGCGGACACTGAAGCTTTCTTT.

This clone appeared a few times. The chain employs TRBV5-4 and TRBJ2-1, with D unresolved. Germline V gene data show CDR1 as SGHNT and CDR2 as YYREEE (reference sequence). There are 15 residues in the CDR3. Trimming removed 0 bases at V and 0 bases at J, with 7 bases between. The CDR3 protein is CASSLDGSSYNEQFF. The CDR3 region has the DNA TGTGCCAGCAGCTTGGATGGTAGCTCCTACAATGAGCAGTTCTTC.

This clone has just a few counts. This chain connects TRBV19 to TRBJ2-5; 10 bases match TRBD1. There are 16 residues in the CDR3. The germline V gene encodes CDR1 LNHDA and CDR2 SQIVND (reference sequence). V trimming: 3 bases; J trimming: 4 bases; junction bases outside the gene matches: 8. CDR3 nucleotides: TGTGCCAGTAGTATGATGGGGACAGGGGCTACAGAGACCCAGTACTTC. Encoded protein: CASSMMGTGATETQYF.

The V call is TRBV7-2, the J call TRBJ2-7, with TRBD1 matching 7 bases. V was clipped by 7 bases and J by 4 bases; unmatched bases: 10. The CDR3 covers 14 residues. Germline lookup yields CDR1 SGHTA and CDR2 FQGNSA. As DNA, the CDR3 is TGTGCCAGCACTCCCGGACAGGTCCCATACGAGCAGTACTTC. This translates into CASTPGQVPYEQYF.

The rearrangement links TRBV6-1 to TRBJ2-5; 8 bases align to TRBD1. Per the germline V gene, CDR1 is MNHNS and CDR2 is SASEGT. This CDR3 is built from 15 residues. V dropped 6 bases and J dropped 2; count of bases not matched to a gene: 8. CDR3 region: CASRPDRVGQETQYF. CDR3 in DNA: TGTGCCAGCAGACCGGACAGGGTAGGACAAGAGACCCAGTACTTC.

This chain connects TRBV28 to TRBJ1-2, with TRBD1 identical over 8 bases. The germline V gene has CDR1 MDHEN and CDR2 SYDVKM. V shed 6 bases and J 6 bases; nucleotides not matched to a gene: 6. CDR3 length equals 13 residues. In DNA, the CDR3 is TGTGCCAGCAGACCGACAGGGGACCATGGCTACACCTTC. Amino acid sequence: CASRPTGDHGYTF.

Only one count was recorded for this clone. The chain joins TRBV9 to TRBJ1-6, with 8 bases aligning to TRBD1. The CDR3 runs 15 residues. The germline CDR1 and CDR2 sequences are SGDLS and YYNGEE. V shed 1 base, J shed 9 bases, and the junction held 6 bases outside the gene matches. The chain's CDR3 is CASSVLAGGGSPLHF. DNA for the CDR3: TGTGCCAGCAGCGTACTAGCAGGGGGCGGTTCACCCCTCCACTTT.